The 29 T cell receptor beta chains presented below share a single source sample, sequenced in a study of tumor-infiltrating lymphocytes in primary liver carcinoma. The authors made TCR beta cDNA from roughly 480 ng total RNA with a constant-region primer. Amplification in three nested multiplex PCR rounds with slightly modified ARM-PCR gave rise to TCR beta libraries. It was with TRBV1-TRBV30 forward primers and a C-beta reverse primer that the first two PCR rounds were run, at approximately 10 cycles each. TCRdb re-called the multiplex PCR reads through MiXCR, storing one row per CDR3 protein. The table has about 180,000 distinct CDR3 sequences, 60% seen once. Germline DNA was extracted alongside blood RNA, which was obtained from unsorted whole blood. Input material: peripheral blood. Source of these receptors: a man aged 35 to 55 with primary liver carcinoma and hepatitis B virus infection.

This chain links TRBV11-2 with TRBJ2-2, with D perhaps TRBD2 (5 bases). V was cut by 5 bases and J by 2 bases, with 24 bases left in between. This CDR3 comprises 19 residues. CDR1 SGHAT and CDR2 FQNNGV come from the germline V gene. The DNA for the CDR3 is TGTGCCAGCAGCCCCGTCCCGGGGATAGGATATTCAAACACCGGGGAGCTGTTTTTT. Protein sequence: CASSPVPGIGYSNTGELFF. Together with reference TRBV11-2 and TRBJ2-2, the CDR3 gives the full variable domain: EAGVAQSPRYKIIEKRQSVAFWCNPISGHATLYWYQQILGQGPKLLIQFQNNGVVDDSQLPKDRFSAERLKGVDSTLKIQPAKLEDSAVYLCASSPVPGIGYSNTGELFFGEGSRLTVL.

About this clonotype: This may be a read error, as it is one base from a much larger clone. The chain couples TRBV11-1 to TRBJ2-7; 7 bases agree with TRBD2. Germline V gene sequence: CDR1 SGHAT, CDR2 FQDESV (reference sequence). The CDR3 runs to 16 residues. The CDR3 coding sequence is TGTGTCAGCAGCTTAAGGCTAGCGGAACCCTCCTACGAGCAGTACTTC. Encoded protein: CVSSLRLAEPSYEQYF.

The chain joins TRBV12-3 or TRBV12-4 to TRBJ2-3; 7 bases map to TRBD2. The CDR3 has 15 residues. V shed 2 bases and J 4 bases; nucleotides not matched to a gene: 6. The DNA for the CDR3 is TGTGCCAGCAGTTTAAGCGGCGGGAGCCCAGATACGCAGTATTTT. It codes for CASSLSGGSPDTQYF.

This clonotype was recorded a few times. The rearrangement joins TRBV7-8 to TRBJ2-1; D remains unclear. Germline V gene lookup returns CDR1 SGHVS and CDR2 FQNEAQ. This CDR3 has 13 amino acids. The V end was cut by 1 base, the J end by 4 bases, with 5 bases between. The CDR3: CASSLEEYNEQFF. The CDR3 coding sequence is TGTGCCAGCAGCTTAGAAGAGTACAATGAGCAGTTCTTC.

Regarding this clonotype: Mismatch with germline at one junction end may stem from a read error. The V gene is TRBV11-2, the J gene TRBJ1-1, with 7 bases aligning to TRBD1. CDR1 SGHAT and CDR2 FQNNGV come from the germline V gene. The CDR3 spans 12 residues. The CDR3 sequence: CGSGGQNTEAFF. The CDR3 DNA sequence: TGTGGCAGCGGGGGACAGAATACTGAAGCTTTCTTT.

This clonotype was detected a few times. V is TRBV7-9 and J is TRBJ2-3, with D maybe TRBD1 (5 bases). Trimming shortened V by 7 bases and J by 3 bases, and 8 bases separated the two germline ends. Germline V gene data show CDR1 as SEHNR and CDR2 as FQNEAQ (reference sequence). This CDR3 has 12 amino acids. In DNA form, the CDR3 reads TGTGCCAGCACTACAGGAACAGATACGCAGTATTTT. It yields the protein CASTTGTDTQYF.

Notes on this clonotype: Germline and junction disagree at one end, which may indicate a read error. This chain connects TRBV28 to TRBJ2-7; no definite D call. The germline CDR1 and CDR2 sequences are MDHEN and SYDVKM. The CDR3 length is 14 residues. CDR3 bases: TGTGCCGGCAGTTTTTCGTGGGCCTCCTACGAGCAGTACTTC. Translation gives CAGSFSWASYEQYF.

This chain uses TRBV5-6 with TRBJ1-4; 10 bases are shared with TRBD1. The CDR3 length is 15 residues. Germline V lookup: CDR1 SGHDT, CDR2 YYEEEE. V lost 0 bases to trimming and J lost 12 bases; unmatched junction nucleotides: 8. The chain's CDR3 is CASSLGQGAFEELFF. DNA for the CDR3: TGTGCCAGCAGCTTGGGACAGGGGGCCTTTGAGGAACTGTTTTTT.

A few counts support this clonotype. CDR3 in amino acids: CASSPPGRRNTLHF. The CDR3 DNA reads TGTGCCAGCTCACCACCGGGACGGCGAAACACCCTCCACTTT. The chain uses TRBV18 and TRBJ1-6; perhaps TRBD1 as D (5 bases). The V gene's germline CDR1 is KGHSH and CDR2 LQKENI. The CDR3 is 14 amino acids. The V end lost 0 bases, the J end lost 14 bases, and 14 bases lay between the germline ends. Using reference TRBV18 and TRBJ1-6 for the parts outside the CDR3, the full variable domain is NAGVMQNPRHLVRRRGQEARLRCSPMKGHSHVYWYRQLPEEGLKFMVYLQKENIIDESGMPKERFSAEFPKEGPSILRIQQVVRGDSAAYFCASSPPGRRNTLHFGNGTRLTVT.

On this clonotype: A single base separates this from a much larger clone, so it may be a read error. This chain connects TRBV11-2 to TRBJ1-1, with 7 positions matching TRBD1. The germline gives CDR1 SGHAT, CDR2 FQNNGV. The CDR3 is 15 amino acids. The CDR3 sequence: CANSKWDSQNTEAFF. CDR3 in DNA: TGTGCCAACAGCAAGTGGGACAGCCAGAACACTGAAGCTTTCTTT.

Remarks on this clonotype: At one end the junction does not follow the germline gene, possibly because of a read error. The rearrangement links TRBV14 to TRBJ2-1; D might be TRBD2 (5 bases). CDR1 is SGHDN and CDR2 is FVKESK in the germline V gene. CDR3 length equals 13 residues. CDR3 DNA: TGTGCCAGCAGCCAAGATCGGGGTAATGAGCAGTCCTTC. Residues: CASSQDRGNEQSF.

The rearrangement uses TRBV11-2 and TRBJ2-7; TRBD1 aligns across 9 bases. Germline assignment: CDR1 SGHAT and CDR2 FQNNGV. V lost 9 bases to trimming and J lost 3 bases; unmatched junction nucleotides: 9. This CDR3 contains 14 residues. CDR3 loop: CASSQTGGGYEQYF. The DNA for the CDR3 is TGTGCCAGTAGCCAGACAGGGGGAGGCTACGAGCAGTACTTC. Using reference TRBV11-2 and TRBJ2-7 for the parts outside the CDR3, the full variable domain is EAGVAQSPRYKIIEKRQSVAFWCNPISGHATLYWYQQILGQGPKLLIQFQNNGVVDDSQLPKDRFSAERLKGVDSTLKIQPAKLEDSAVYLCASSQTGGGYEQYFGPGTRLTVT.

CDR3 amino acids: CASNSLVMQSGANVLTF. CDR3 DNA: TGTGCCAGCAACTCATTAGTTATGCAATCTGGGGCCAACGTCCTGACTTTC. This chain uses TRBV11-2 with TRBJ2-6; no firm D call. Deletions cut 7 bases from V and 1 base from J, with 17 bases between. Germline V gene sequence: CDR1 SGHAT, CDR2 FQNNGV. The CDR3 is 17 residues long.

This clonotype was observed many times. The chain carries TRBV4-1 and TRBJ2-5; TRBD2 matches at 14 bases. In germline, CDR1 is MGHRA, CDR2 YSYEKL. Germline trimming cut 6 bases from V and 7 bases from J; bases unmatched to any gene: 10. The CDR3 sequence is 16 residues long. This chain's CDR3 is CASRIGTSGSVGTQYF. CDR3 nucleotide sequence: TGCGCCAGCAGGATCGGGACTAGCGGGAGCGTAGGGACCCAGTACTTC.

This clonotype was observed a few times. This chain links TRBV19 with TRBJ2-1; D may be TRBD1 or TRBD2 (5 bases each). CDR3 length: 15 residues. Deletions cut 4 bases from V and 5 bases from J, with 15 bases between. CDR1 is LNHDA and CDR2 is SQIVND in the germline V gene (reference sequence). This CDR3 reads CASSTGDANDNEQFF. As DNA, the CDR3 is TGTGCCAGTAGTACCGGGGACGCCAACGACAATGAGCAGTTCTTC.

The chain employs TRBV13 and TRBJ2-4; the D gene is possibly TRBD2 (5 bases). Trimming removed 3 bases from V and 0 bases from J, with 15 bases in between. The CDR3 contains 17 residues. Germline V lookup: CDR1 PRHDT, CDR2 FYEKMQ (reference sequence). The CDR3 sequence is CASSFRSEGLAKNIQYF. DNA of the CDR3: TGTGCCAGCAGCTTCCGCTCAGAGGGATTAGCCAAAAACATTCAGTACTTC.

The rearrangement links TRBV12-3 or TRBV12-4 to TRBJ2-7; no reliable D call. The CDR3 runs 12 residues. Trimming took off 5 bases at V and 7 bases at J, with 12 bases between the two ends. CDR3 protein: CASSGMGGEQYF. CDR3 in DNA: TGTGCCAGCAGTGGGATGGGTGGGGAGCAGTACTTC.

The chain carries TRBV6-6 and TRBJ2-2; the match to TRBD2 covers 7 bases. J gave up 4 bases and V 3 bases, and 5 bases lay outside the gene matches. CDR3 length: 15 residues. CDR1 MNHNY and CDR2 SVGAGI come from the germline V gene (reference sequence). CDR3 in amino acids: CASSYGGRATGELFF. The DNA for the CDR3 is TGTGCCAGCAGTTATGGAGGGAGGGCCACCGGGGAGCTGTTTTTT.

This rearrangement joins TRBV12-3 or TRBV12-4 to TRBJ2-7; 9 bases agree with TRBD2. J was trimmed by 5 bases and V by 6 bases; bases with no gene match: 8. The CDR3 length is 14 residues. Here the CDR3 DNA reads TGTGCCAGCAGCCCGACTAGCGGAGCCAACGAGCAGTACTTC. This codes for CASSPTSGANEQYF.

This sequence joins TRBV29-1 and TRBJ2-3; 12 bases fit TRBD2. Germline assignment: CDR1 SQVTM and CDR2 ANQGSEA. This CDR3 comprises 16 residues. The V and J ends lost 7 bases and 2 bases, in that order; junction bases with no gene match: 10. The CDR3 loop is CSADLLAGGNTDTQYF. Here the CDR3 DNA reads TGCAGCGCTGACCTCCTAGCGGGAGGGAACACAGATACGCAGTATTTT.

Regarding this clonotype: The junction differs from germline at one of its ends, possibly a read error. The chain carries TRBV11-2 and TRBJ1-1; TRBD1 agrees at 7 bases. CDR3 size: 13 residues. Germline V CDR1 and CDR2: SGHAT, FQNNGV. CDR3 region: CVSSRDSSTEAFF. In nucleotides, the CDR3 is TGTGTCAGCAGCAGGGACAGCAGCACTGAAGCTTTCTTT.

A remark on this clonotype: The germline gene is not matched at one end of the junction; a read error may be the cause. The chain couples TRBV29-1 to TRBJ1-1; D is unresolved. Germline lookup yields CDR1 SQVTM and CDR2 ANQGSEA. CDR3 size: 11 residues. The CDR3 spells CSVRGNTEVFF. The CDR3, as DNA: TGCAGTGTTCGGGGTAACACTGAAGTTTTCTTT. The full variable domain, with the rest looked up from reference TRBV29-1 and TRBJ1-1, is SAVISQKPSRDICQRGTSLTIQCQVDSQVTMMFWYRQQPGQSLTLIATANQGSEATYESGFVIDKFPISRPNLTFSTLTVSNMSPEDSSIYLCSVRGNTEVFFGQGTRLTVV.

In this sample, this clonotype turned up many times. The chain recombines TRBV11-2 with TRBJ2-7; weak D call: TRBD2 (6 bases). Trimming stripped 4 bases from V and 2 bases from J, with 12 bases between. This CDR3 comprises 14 residues. CDR1 is SGHAT and CDR2 is FQNNGV in the germline V gene. The CDR3 DNA reads as TGTGCCAGCAGCTATCGCGGGAAAGCCTACGAGCAGTACTTC. It codes for CASSYRGKAYEQYF.

Remarks on this clonotype: Sequence at one end of the junction differs from germline and may be a read error. The rearrangement uses TRBV13 and TRBJ1-1, with D perhaps TRBD1 (6 bases). The CDR3 is 17 amino acids. Germline CDR1 is PRHDT and CDR2 is FYEKMQ (reference sequence). Here the CDR3 reads CASSLGGFGIGGTGAFF. Written as DNA, the CDR3 is TGTGCCAGCAGCTTAGGAGGGTTTGGTATTGGGGGCACTGGAGCTTTCTTT.

A note on this clonotype: Given a much more abundant clone one base away, this may be a read error. This sequence joins TRBV29-1 and TRBJ2-1; D gene uncertain. Germline CDR1 is SQVTM and CDR2 is ANQGSEA. V shed 7 bases and J shed 8 bases, with 21 bases lying between them. This CDR3 has 14 amino acids. CDR3 sequence reads: CSAAQGINDDEQFF. CDR3 DNA sequence: TGCAGCGCTGCGCAAGGGATTAATGACGATGAGCAGTTCTTC.

This clonotype was seen a single time. The junction departs from germline at one end; a sequencing error may be responsible. The J gene is TRBJ2-3, the V gene TRBV24-1; D perhaps matches TRBD2 (6 bases). Looked up from germline, CDR1 is KGHDR and CDR2 is SFDVKD. The length of the CDR3 is 11 residues. CDR3 DNA: TGTGCCGCCAGAGCGGGAGATACGCAGTATTTT. Amino acid sequence: CAARAGDTQYF.

Details on this clonotype: The junction differs from germline at one of its ends, possibly a read error. V and J are TRBV11-2 and TRBJ2-7; tentative D call: TRBD2 (5 bases). Germline V gives CDR1 SGHAT, CDR2 FQNNGV. The CDR3 consists of 15 residues. The CDR3 here is CASSYPGFSSYEQYF. The CDR3 DNA is TGTGCTAGCAGCTACCCGGGATTCAGCTCCTACGAGCAGTACTTC.

This clonotype occurred a few times. The chain employs TRBV6-6 and TRBJ2-5; TRBD2 matches at 11 bases. Germline V gene lookup returns CDR1 MNHNY and CDR2 SVGAGI (reference sequence). The trim removed 6 bases at V and 4 bases at J, leaving 4 bases unmatched. The CDR3 runs to 14 residues. CDR3 DNA sequence: TGTGCCAGCAGCGTAGCGGGAGGGGCAGAGACCCAGTACTTC. This encodes CASSVAGGAETQYF.

As regards this clonotype: It is likely a read error, because the conserved phenylalanine at the end of the CDR3 is missing. This chain connects TRBV29-1 to TRBJ2-1, with TRBD2 matching 9 bases. The germline gives CDR1 SQVTM, CDR2 ANQGSEA. V lost 7 bases to trimming and J lost 7 bases; unmatched junction nucleotides: 5. CDR3 length: 12 amino acids. For the CDR3, the DNA is TGCAGCGCCGCTCTAGCGGGAAATGAGCAGTTCCTC. Residues: CSAALAGNEQFL.